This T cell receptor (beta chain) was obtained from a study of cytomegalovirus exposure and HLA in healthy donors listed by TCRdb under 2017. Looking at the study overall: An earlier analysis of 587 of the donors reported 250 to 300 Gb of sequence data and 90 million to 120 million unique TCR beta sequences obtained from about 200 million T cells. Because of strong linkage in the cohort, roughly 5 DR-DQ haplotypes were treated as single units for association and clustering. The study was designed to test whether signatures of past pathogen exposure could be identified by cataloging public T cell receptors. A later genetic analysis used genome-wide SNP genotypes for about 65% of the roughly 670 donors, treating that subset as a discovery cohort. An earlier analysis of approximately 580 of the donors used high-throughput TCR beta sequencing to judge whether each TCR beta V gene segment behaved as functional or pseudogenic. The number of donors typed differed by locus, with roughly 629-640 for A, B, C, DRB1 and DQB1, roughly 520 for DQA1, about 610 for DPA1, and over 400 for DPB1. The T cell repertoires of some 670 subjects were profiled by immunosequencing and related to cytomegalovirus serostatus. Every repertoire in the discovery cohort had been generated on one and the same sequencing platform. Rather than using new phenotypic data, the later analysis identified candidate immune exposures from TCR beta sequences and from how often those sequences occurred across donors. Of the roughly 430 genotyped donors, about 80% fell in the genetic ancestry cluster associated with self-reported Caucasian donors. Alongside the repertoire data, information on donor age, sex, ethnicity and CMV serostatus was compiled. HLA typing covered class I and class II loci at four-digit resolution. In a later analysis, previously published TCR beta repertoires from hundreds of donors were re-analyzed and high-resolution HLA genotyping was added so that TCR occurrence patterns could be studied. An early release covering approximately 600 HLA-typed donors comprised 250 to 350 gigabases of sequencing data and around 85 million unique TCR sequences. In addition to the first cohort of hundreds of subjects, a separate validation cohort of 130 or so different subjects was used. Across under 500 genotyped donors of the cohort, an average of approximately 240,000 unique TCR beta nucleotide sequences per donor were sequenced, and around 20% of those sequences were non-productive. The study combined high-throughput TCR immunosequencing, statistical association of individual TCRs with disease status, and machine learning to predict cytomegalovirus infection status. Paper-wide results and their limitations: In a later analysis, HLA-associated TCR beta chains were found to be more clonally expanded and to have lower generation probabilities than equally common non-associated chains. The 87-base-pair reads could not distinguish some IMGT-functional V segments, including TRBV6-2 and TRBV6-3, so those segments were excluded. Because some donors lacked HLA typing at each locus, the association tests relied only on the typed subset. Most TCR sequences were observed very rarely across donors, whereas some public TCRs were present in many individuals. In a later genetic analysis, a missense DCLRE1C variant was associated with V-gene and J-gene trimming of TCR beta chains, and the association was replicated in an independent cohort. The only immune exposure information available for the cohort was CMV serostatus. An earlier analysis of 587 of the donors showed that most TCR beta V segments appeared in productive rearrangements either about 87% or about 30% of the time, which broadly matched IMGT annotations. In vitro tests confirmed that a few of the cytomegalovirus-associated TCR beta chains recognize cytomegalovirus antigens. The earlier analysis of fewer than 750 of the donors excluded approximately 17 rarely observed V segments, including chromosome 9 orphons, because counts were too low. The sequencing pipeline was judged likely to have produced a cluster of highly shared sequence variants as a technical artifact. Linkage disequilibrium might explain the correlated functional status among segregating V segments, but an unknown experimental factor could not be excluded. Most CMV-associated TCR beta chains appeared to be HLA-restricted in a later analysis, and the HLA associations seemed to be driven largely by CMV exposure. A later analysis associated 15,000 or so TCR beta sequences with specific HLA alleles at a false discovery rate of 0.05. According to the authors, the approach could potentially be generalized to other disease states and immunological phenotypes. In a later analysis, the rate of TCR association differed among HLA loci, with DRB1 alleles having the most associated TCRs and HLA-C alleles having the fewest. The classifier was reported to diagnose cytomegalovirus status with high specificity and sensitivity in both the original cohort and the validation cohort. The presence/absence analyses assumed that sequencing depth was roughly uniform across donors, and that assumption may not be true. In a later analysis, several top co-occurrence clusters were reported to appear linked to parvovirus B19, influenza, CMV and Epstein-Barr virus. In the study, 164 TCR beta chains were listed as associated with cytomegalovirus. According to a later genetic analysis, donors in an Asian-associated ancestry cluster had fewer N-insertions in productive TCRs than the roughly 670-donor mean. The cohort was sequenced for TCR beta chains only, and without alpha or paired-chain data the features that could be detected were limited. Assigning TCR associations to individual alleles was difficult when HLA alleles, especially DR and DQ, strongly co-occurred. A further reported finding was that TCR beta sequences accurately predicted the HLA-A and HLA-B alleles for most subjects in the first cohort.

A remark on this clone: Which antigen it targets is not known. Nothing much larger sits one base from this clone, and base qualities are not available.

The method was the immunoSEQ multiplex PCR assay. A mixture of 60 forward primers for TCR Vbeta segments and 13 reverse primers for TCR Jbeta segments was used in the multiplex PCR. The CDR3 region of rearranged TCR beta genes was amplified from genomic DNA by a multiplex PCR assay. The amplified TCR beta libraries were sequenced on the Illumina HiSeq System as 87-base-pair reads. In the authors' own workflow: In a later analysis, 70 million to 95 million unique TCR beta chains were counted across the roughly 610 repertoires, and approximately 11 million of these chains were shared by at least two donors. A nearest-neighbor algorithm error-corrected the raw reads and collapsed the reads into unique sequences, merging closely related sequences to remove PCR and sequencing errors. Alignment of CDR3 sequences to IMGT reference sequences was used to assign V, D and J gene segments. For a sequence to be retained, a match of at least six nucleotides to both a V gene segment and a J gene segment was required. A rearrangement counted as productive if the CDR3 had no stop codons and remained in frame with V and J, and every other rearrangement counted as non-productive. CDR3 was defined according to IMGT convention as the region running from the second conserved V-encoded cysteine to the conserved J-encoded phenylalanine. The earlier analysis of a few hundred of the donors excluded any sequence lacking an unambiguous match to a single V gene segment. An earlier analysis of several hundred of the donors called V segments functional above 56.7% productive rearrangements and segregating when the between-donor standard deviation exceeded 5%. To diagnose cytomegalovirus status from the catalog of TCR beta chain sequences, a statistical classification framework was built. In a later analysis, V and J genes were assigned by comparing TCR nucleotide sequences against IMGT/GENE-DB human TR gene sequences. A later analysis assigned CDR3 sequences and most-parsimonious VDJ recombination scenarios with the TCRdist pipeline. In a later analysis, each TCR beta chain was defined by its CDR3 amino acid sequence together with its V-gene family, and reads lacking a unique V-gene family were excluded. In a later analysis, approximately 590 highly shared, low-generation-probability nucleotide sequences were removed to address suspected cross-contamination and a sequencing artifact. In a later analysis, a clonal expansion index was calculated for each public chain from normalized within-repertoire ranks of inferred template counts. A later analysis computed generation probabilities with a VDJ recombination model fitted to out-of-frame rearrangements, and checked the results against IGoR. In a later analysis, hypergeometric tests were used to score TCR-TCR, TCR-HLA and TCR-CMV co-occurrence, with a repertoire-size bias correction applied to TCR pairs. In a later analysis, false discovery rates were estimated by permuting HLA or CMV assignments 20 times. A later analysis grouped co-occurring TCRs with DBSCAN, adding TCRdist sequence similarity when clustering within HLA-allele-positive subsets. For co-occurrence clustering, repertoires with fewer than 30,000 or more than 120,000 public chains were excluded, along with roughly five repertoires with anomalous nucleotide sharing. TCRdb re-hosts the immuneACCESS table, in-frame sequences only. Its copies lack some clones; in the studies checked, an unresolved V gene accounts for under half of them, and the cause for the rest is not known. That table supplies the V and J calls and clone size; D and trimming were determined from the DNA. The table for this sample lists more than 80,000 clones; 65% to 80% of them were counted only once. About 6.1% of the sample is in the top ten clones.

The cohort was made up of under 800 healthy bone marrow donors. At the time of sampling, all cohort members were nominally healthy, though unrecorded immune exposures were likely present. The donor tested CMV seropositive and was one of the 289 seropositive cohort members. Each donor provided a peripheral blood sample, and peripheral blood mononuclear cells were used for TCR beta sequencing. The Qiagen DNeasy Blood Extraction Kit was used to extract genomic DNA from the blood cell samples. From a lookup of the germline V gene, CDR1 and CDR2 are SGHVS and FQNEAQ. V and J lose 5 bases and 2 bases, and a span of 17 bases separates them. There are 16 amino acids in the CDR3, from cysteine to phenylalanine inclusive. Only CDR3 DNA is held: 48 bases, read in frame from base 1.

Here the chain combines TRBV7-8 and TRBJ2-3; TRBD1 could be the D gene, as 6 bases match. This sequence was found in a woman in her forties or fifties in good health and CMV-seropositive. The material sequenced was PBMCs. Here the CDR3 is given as CASSPAQGLVTDTQYF. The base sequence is TGTGCCAGCAGCCCGGCACAGGGTTTAGTCACAGATACGCAGTATTTT.